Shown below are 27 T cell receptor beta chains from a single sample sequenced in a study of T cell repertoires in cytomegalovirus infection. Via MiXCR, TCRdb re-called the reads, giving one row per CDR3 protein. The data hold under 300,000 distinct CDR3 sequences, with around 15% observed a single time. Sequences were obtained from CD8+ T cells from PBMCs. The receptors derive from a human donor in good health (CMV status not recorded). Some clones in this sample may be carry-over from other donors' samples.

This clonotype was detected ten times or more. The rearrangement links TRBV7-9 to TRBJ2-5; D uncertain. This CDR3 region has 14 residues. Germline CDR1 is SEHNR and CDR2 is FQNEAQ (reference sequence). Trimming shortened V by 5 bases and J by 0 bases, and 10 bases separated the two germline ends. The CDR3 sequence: CASSTDTNQETQYF. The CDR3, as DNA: TGTGCCAGCAGCACTGACACCAACCAAGAGACCCAGTACTTC.

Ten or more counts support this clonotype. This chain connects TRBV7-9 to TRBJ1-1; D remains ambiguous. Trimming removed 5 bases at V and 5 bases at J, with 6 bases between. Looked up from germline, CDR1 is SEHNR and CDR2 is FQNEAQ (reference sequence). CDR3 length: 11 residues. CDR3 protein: CASSTGTEAFF. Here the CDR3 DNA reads TGTGCCAGCAGCACGGGGACTGAAGCTTTCTTT.

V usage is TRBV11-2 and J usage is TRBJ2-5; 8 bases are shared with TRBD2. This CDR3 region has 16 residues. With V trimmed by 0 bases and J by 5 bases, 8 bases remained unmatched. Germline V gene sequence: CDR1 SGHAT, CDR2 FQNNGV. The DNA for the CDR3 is TGTGCCAGCAGCTTAGACCCAGCGGGGGCCGGTGAGACCCAGTACTTC. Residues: CASSLDPAGAGETQYF.

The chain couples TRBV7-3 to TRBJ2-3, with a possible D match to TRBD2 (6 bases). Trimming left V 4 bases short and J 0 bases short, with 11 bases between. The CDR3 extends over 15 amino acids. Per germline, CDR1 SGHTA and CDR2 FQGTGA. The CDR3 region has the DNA TGTGCCAGCAGCTCATGGGGGGACAGCACAGATACGCAGTATTTT. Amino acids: CASSSWGDSTDTQYF.

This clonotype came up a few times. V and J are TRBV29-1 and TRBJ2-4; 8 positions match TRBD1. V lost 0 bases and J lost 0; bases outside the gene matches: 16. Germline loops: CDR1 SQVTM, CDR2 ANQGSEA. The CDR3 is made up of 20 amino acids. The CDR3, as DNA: TGCAGCGTTGAAGATCCACGAGACAGGGGATCTTTAGGAGCCAAAAACATTCAGTACTTC. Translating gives CSVEDPRDRGSLGAKNIQYF.

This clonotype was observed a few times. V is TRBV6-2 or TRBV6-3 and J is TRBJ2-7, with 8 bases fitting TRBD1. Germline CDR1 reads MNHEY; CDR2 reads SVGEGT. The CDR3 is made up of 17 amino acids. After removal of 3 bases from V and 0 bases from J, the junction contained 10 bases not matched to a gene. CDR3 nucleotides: TGTGCCAGCAGTTATATGGTCGGGACAGGCTTCTCCTACGAGCAGTACTTC. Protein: CASSYMVGTGFSYEQYF.

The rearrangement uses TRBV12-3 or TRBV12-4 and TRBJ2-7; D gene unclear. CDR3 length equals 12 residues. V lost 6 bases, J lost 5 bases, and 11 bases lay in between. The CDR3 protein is CASSTGPNEQYF. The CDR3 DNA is TGTGCCAGCAGCACCGGGCCCAACGAGCAGTACTTC.

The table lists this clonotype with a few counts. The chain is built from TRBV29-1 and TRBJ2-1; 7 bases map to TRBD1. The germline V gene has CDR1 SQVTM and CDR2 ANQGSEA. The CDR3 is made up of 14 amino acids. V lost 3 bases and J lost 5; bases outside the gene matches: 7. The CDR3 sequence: CSVDSDRENNEQFF. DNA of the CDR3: TGCAGCGTTGATTCCGACAGGGAGAACAATGAGCAGTTCTTC.

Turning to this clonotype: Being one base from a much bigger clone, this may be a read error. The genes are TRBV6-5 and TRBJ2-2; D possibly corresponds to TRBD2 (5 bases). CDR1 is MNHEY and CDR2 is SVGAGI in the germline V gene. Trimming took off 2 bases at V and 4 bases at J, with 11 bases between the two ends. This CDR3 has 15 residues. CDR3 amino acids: CASSYGLPGTGELFF. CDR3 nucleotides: TGTGCCAGCAGTTACGGACTCCCCGGCACCGGGGAGCTGTTTTTT.

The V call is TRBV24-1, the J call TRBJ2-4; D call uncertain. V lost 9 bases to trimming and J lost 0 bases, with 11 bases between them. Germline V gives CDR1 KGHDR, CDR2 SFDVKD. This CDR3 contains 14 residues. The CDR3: CATADSLAKNIQYF. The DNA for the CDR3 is TGTGCCACCGCAGACTCTTTAGCCAAAAACATTCAGTACTTC.

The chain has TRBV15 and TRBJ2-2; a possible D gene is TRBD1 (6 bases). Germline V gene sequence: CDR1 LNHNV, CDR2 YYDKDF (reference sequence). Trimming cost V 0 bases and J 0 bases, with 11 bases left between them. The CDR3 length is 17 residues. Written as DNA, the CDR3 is TGTGCCACCAGCAGAGATCTGGCAGGGGCGAACACCGGGGAGCTGTTTTTT. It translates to CATSRDLAGANTGELFF.

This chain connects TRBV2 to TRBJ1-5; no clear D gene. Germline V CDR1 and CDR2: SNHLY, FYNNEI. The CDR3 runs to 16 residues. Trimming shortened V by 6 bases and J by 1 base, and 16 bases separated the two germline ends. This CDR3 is CASSPTFRMSNQPQHF. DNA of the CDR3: TGTGCCAGCAGCCCCACGTTTCGCATGAGCAATCAGCCCCAGCATTTT.

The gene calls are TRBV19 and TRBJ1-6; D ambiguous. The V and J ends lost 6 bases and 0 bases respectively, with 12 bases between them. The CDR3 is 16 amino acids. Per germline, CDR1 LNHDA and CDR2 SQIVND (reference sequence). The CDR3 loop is CASSTWGSSYNSPLHF. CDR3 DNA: TGTGCCAGTAGCACCTGGGGAAGCTCCTATAATTCACCCCTCCACTTT. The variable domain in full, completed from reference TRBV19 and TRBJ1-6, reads DGGITQSPKYLFRKEGQNVTLSCEQNLNHDAMYWYRQDPGQGLRLIYYSQIVNDFQKGDIAEGYSVSREKKESFPLTVTSAQKNPTAFYLCASSTWGSSYNSPLHFGNGTRLTVT.

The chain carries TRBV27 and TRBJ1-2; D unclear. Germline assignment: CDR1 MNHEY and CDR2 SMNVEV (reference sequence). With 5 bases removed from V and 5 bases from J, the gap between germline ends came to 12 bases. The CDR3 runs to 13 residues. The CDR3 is CASSVGRGYGYTF. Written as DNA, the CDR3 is TGTGCCAGCAGTGTAGGACGGGGTTATGGCTACACCTTC.

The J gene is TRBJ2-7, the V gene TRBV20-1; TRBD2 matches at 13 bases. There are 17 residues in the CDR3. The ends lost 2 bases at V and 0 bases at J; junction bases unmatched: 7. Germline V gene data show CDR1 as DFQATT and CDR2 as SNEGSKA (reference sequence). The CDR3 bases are TGCAGTGCTAGACCGATGGGACTAGCGGGGCTCTCCTACGAGCAGTACTTC. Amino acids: CSARPMGLAGLSYEQYF.

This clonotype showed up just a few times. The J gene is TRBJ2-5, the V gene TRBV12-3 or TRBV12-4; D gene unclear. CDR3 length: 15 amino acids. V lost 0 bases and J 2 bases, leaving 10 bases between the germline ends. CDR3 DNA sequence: TGTGCCAGCAGTTTAGCGTGGATCGCGCAAGAGACCCAGTACTTC. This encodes CASSLAWIAQETQYF.

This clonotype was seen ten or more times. The CDR3 is CATGTGEDLEQYF. The CDR3 DNA reads TGTGCCACCGGCACAGGGGAAGACTTGGAGCAGTACTTC. This chain links TRBV15 with TRBJ2-7; 7 bases map to TRBD1. The CDR3 is 13 residues long. CDR1 LNHNV and CDR2 YYDKDF come from the germline V gene (reference sequence). V gave up 8 bases and J gave up 7 bases; unmatched junction bases: 11. Using reference TRBV15 and TRBJ2-7 for the parts outside the CDR3, the full variable domain is DAMVIQNPRYQVTQFGKPVTLSCSQTLNHNVMYWYQQKSSQAPKLLFHYYDKDFNNEADTPDNFQSRRPNTSFCFLDIRSPGLGDTAMYLCATGTGEDLEQYFGPGTRLTVT.

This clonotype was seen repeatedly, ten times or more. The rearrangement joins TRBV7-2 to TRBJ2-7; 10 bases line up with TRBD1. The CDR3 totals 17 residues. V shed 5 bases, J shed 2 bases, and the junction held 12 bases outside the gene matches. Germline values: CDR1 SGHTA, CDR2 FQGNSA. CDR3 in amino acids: CASSALLGQGVAYEQYF. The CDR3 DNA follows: TGTGCCAGCAGCGCCCTTCTTGGACAGGGGGTAGCCTACGAGCAGTACTTC.

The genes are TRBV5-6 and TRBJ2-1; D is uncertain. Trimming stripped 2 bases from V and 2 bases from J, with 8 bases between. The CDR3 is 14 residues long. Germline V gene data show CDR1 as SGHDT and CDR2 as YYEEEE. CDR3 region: CASSFLQTYNEQFF. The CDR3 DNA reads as TGTGCCAGCAGCTTCTTACAAACCTACAATGAGCAGTTCTTC.

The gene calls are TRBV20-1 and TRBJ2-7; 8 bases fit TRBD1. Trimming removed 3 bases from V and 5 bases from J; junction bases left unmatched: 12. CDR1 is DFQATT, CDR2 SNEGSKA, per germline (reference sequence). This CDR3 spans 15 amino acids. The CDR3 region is CSARAMGAGGDEQYF. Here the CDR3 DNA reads TGCAGTGCTAGGGCCATGGGGGCAGGGGGCGACGAGCAGTACTTC.

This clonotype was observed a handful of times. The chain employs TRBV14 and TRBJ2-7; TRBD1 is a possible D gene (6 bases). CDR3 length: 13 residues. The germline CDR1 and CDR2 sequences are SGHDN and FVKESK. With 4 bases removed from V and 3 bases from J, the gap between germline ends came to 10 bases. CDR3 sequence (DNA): TGTGCCAGCAGCCCGCAGGACAGCTACGAGCAGTACTTC. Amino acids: CASSPQDSYEQYF.

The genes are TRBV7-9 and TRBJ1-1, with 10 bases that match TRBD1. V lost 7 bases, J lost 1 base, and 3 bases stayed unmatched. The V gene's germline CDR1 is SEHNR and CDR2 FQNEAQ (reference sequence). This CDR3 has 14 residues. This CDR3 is CASMGDRGNTEAFF. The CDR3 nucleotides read TGTGCCAGCATGGGGGACAGGGGGAACACTGAAGCTTTCTTT.

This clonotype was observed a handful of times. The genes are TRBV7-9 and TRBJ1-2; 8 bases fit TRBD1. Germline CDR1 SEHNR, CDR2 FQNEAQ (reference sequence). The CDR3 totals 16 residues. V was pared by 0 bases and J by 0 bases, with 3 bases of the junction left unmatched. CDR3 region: CASSLAGTGPNYGYTF. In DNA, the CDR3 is TGTGCCAGCAGCTTAGCGGGGACAGGTCCTAACTATGGCTACACCTTC. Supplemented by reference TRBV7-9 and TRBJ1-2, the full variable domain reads DTGVSQNPRHKITKRGQNVTFRCDPISEHNRLYWYRQTLGQGPEFLTYFQNEAQLEKSRLLSDRFSAERPKGSFSTLEIQRTEQGDSAMYLCASSLAGTGPNYGYTFGSGTRLTVV.

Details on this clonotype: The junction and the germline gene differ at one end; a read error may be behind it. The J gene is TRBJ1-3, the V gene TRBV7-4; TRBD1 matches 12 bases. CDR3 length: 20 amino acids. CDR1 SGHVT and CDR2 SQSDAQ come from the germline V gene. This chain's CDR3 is CAGSPWDRGLSETSGNTIYF. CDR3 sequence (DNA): TGTGCCGGCAGCCCCTGGGACAGGGGGCTGAGTGAAACCTCTGGAAACACCATATATTTT.

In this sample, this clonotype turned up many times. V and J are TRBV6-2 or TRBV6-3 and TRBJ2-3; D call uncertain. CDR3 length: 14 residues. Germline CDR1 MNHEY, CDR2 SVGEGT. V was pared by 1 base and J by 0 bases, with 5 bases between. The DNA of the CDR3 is TGTGCCAGCAGTTACTTGGGGAGCACAGATACGCAGTATTTT. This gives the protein CASSYLGSTDTQYF.

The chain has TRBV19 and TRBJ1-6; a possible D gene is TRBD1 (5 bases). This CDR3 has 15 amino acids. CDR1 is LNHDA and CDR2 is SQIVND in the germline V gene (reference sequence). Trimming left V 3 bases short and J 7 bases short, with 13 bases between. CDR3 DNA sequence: TGTGCCAGTAGTATGAGGGGCGAGGAGAATTCACCCCTCCACTTT. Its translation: CASSMRGEENSPLHF.

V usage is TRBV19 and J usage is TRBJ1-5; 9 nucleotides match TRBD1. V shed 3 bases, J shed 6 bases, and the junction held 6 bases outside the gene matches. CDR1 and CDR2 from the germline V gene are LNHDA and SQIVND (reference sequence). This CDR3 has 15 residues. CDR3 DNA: TGTGCCAGTAGTATTCGGACAGGGGCTAGTCAGCCCCAGCATTTT. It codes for CASSIRTGASQPQHF.